The present T cell receptor (beta chain) was sequenced within a study of blood T cell repertoires in COVID-19. The study drew participants aged about 18 to 90 years from approximately 23 US areas. Resolution of symptoms, clearance, or two negative PCRs was present in recovered Cohort 3 donors. Per the germline V gene, CDR1 is SGHRS and CDR2 is YFSETQ. V was clipped by 0 bases and J by 8 bases, with 8 bases between them. The CDR3 spans 12 residues. In the source study's methods: Nucleated cell counts were estimated from reference gene primer amplification. Produced via immunoSEQ multiplex PCR; TCRdb's table is partial and in-frame only. That table supplies the V and J calls and clone size; D and trimming were determined from the DNA. This sample has approximately 210,000 clones; around 92% occur once, and the top ten carry approximately 8.2%.

The source is a woman younger than 35 who had recovered from COVID-19. Sequencing was performed on PBMCs or T cells enriched from blood (not recorded which). V is TRBV5-1 and J is TRBJ1-2, with unresolved D. CDR3 amino acids: CASSLGDTGYTF. In DNA form, the CDR3 reads TGCGCCAGCAGCTTGGGTGACACCGGCTACACCTTC.